The clone carrying this TCR beta chain was picked up a small number of times. Its antigen is still unknown. It was RNA transcripts that yielded the amplified TCR beta CDR3 regions. Initially, a first-round RT-PCR of the TCR CDR3 employed the HTBI primer set. Each CDR3 protein is one row after TCRdb ran MiXCR on the multiplex PCR reads. The sample has about 620,000 distinct CDR3 sequences; roughly 15% are singletons. This specimen belongs to a study of T cells in Graves' hyperthyroidism and ophthalmopathy. Findings and limits, study-wide: Ophthalmopathy was model-predicted a median roughly 6.2 months pre-onset.

Unmatched junction bases numbered 17, after V lost 3 bases and J lost 10 bases. Germline assignment: CDR1 SGDLS and CDR2 YYNGEE. This CDR3 is built from 16 residues. The receptor's source is a woman aged 25 to 39 with Graves' hyperthyroidism. This sequence joins TRBV9 and TRBJ2-3, with 7 nucleotides matching TRBD2. The sample consisted of blood. CDR3 DNA sequence: TGTGCCAGCAGCGCTGTGCCGGGACTATCCGGTAGGGCGCAGTATTTT. Amino acids: CASSAVPGLSGRAQYF.